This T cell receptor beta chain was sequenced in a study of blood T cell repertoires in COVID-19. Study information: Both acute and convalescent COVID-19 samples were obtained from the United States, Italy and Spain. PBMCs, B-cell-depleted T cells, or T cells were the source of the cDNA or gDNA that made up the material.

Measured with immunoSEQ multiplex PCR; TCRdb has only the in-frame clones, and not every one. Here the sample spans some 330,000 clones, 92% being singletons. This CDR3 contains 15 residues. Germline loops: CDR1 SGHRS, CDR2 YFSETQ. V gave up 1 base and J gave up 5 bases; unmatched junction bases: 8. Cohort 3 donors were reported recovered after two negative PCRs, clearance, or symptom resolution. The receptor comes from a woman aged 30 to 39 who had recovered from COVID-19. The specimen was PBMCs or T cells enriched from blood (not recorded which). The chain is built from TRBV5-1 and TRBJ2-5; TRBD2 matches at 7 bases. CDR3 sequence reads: CASSLQSAGTETQYF. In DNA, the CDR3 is TGCGCCAGCAGCTTGCAATCAGCGGGAACGGAGACCCAGTACTTC.